This T cell receptor (beta chain) was obtained from a study of radiotherapy plus CTLA-4 blockade in lung cancer. Germline CDR1 is PRHDT and CDR2 is FYEKMQ (reference sequence). Between the trimmed V and J ends, which lost 5 bases and 2 bases, there was a span of 6 bases. This CDR3 comprises 13 residues. The repertoire was sequenced with immunoSEQ multiplex PCR; TCRdb's copy has only in-frame clones and lacks some. The data hold about 28,000 clones, with 79% observed a single time. A few counts support this clone. V is TRBV13 and J is TRBJ2-2; D gene ambiguous. The specimen comprised peripheral blood, sampled from a patient treated with radiotherapy plus ipilimumab. The receptor comes from a human donor with non-small cell lung cancer that progressed on radiotherapy plus ipilimumab. The CDR3 coding sequence is TGTGCCAGCAGCCCGGACAACACCGGGGAGCTGTTTTTT. It encodes CASSPDNTGELFF.